This TCR beta chain comes out of a study of blood T cell repertoires in COVID-19. The authors' processing: From reference gene primer amplification, estimates of nucleated cell counts were derived. Using immunoSEQ multiplex PCR, the repertoire was profiled, and TCRdb retains in-frame clones only, with some absent. The DNA was the basis for D and trimming; V, J and clone size are from that table. The sample records some 150,000 clones, around 85% being singletons. This CDR3 is 14 amino acids long. The germline V gene encodes CDR1 SEHNR and CDR2 FQNEAQ (reference sequence). Trimming at V came to 1 base and at J to 5 bases, leaving 0 bases not matched to a gene.

The sequenced material came from peripheral blood. The clonotype was recovered from a woman in her sixties or seventies with COVID-19, enrolled during active disease. The gene calls are TRBV7-9 and TRBJ2-2, with 8 nucleotides matching TRBD1. CDR3 coding DNA: TGTGCCAGCAGCTTAGGACAGGGGACCGGGGAGCTGTTTTTT. This codes for CASSLGQGTGELFF.